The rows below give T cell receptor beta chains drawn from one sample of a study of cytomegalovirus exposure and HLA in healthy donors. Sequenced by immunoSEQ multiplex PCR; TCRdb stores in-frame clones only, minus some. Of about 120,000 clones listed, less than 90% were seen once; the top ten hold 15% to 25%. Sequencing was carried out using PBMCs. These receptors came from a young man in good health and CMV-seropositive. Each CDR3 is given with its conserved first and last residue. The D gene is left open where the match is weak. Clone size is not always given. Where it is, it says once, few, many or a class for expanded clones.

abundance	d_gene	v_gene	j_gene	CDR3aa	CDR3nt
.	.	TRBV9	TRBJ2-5	CASSSRGGVQETQYF	TGTGCCAGCAGCTCCCGAGGGGGGGTACAAGAGACCCAGTACTTC
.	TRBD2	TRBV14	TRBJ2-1	CASSQVAGGPREQFF	TGTGCCAGCAGCCAAGTAGCGGGGGGGCCTCGTGAGCAGTTCTTC
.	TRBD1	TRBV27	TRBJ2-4	CASSLRQGLAIQYF	TGTGCCAGCAGTCTTCGACAGGGGCTGGCCATTCAGTACTTC
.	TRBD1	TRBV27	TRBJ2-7	CASGTGVSEQYF	TGTGCCAGCGGGACAGGGGTTTCCGAGCAGTACTTC
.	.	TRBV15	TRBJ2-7	CATSSPGPGGQYF	TGTGCCACCAGCAGTCCCGGCCCCGGAGGGCAGTACTTC
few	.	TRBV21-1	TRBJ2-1	CASKRRGVYSYNEQFF	TGTGCCAGCAAAAGGAGGGGCGTATACTCCTACAATGAGCAGTTCTTC
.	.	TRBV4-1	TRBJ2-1	CASSPKAGGPHEQFF	TGCGCCAGCAGCCCTAAAGCTGGGGGCCCGCATGAGCAGTTCTTC
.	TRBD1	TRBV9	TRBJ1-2	CASSPETGSNYGYTF	TGTGCCAGCAGCCCCGAGACAGGGTCTAACTATGGCTACACCTTC
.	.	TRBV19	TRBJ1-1	CASSIGQGAGTEAFF	TGTGCCAGTAGTATAGGGCAAGGGGCTGGAACTGAAGCTTTCTTT
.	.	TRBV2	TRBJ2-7	CASSQGVNEQYF	TGTGCCAGCTCCCAGGGTGTAAACGAGCAGTACTTC
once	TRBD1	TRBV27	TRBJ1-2	CASSPDPTGLRYGYTF	TGTGCCAGCAGTCCTGACCCGACAGGGCTACGGTATGGCTACACCTTC
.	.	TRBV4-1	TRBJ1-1	CASSHGQGGNTEAFF	TGCGCCAGCAGCCACGGGCAGGGTGGGAACACTGAAGCTTTCTTT
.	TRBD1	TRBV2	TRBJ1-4	CASGTGVFDEKLFF	TGTGCCTCGGGGACAGGGGTTTTCGATGAAAAACTGTTTTTT
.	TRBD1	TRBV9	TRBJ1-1	CASSAEQGVVTEAFF	TGTGCCAGCAGCGCCGAACAGGGGGTGGTCACTGAAGCTTTCTTT
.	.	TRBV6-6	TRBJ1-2	CASSPGVEYGYTF	TGTGCCAGCAGTCCGGGGGTTGAGTATGGCTACACCTTC
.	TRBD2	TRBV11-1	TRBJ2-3	CASSFAGGLTDTQYF	TGTGCCAGCAGCTTTGCGGGGGGGCTGACAGATACGCAGTATTTT
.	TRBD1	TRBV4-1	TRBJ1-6	CASSQGDRGTLDSPLHF	TGCGCCAGCAGCCAAGGGGACAGGGGTACATTGGATTCACCCCTCCACTTT
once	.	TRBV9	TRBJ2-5	CASSADKIFGETQYF	TGTGCCAGCAGCGCGGACAAAATTTTTGGGGAGACCCAGTACTTC
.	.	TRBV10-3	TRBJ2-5	CAIRSGQSETQYF	TGTGCCATCAGGAGCGGGCAATCAGAGACCCAGTACTTC
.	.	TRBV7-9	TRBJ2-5	CASSLGAAAAETQYF	TGTGCCAGCAGCTTAGGTGCGGCGGCTGCTGAGACCCAGTACTTC
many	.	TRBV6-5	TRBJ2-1	CASSYSFEGDNEQFF	TGTGCCAGCAGTTACTCCTTCGAGGGGGACAATGAGCAGTTCTTC
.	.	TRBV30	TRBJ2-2	CAWSVGANTGELFF	TGTGCCTGGAGTGTTGGAGCGAACACCGGGGAGCTGTTTTTT
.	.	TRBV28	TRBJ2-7	CASSSHRVLGEQYF	TGTGCCAGCAGTTCCCACAGGGTACTAGGCGAGCAGTACTTC
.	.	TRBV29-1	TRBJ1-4	CSVVIEEKLFF	TGCAGCGTTGTTATCGAGGAAAAACTGTTTTTT
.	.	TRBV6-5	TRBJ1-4	CASSYGQFNEKLFF	TGTGCCAGCAGTTACGGGCAGTTTAATGAAAAACTGTTTTTT
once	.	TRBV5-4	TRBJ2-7	CASSLDLSSYEQYF	TGTGCCAGCTCTCTGGACTTGAGCTCCTACGAGCAGTACTTC
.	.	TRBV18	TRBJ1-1	CASSPPPPGFSEAFF	TGTGCCAGCTCACCACCTCCGCCGGGGTTTAGTGAAGCTTTCTTT
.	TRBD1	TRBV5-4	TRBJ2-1	CASSPPRRTGDYNEQFF	TGTGCCAGCAGCCCACCTCGTCGGACAGGGGATTACAATGAGCAGTTCTTC
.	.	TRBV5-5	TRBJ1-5	CASSFGGGGQPQHF	TGTGCCAGCAGCTTTGGGGGGGGCGGTCAGCCCCAGCATTTT
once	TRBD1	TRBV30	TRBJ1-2	CAWSSPGQGLAGYTF	TGTGCCTGGAGCTCCCCGGGACAGGGACTTGCTGGCTACACCTTC
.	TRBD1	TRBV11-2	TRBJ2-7	CASSFDRAYEQYF	TGTGCCAGCAGCTTCGACAGGGCCTACGAGCAGTACTTC
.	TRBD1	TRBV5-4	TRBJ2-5	CASTSGTGFGETQYF	TGTGCCAGTACGTCCGGGACAGGGTTTGGAGAGACCCAGTACTTC
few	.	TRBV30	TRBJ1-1	CAWIAEVNTEAFF	TGTGCCTGGATAGCGGAGGTGAACACTGAAGCTTTCTTT
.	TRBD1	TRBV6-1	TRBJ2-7	CASRDRGRPYEQYF	TGTGCCAGCCGAGACAGGGGGCGCCCCTACGAGCAGTACTTC
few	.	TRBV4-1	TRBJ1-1	CASSQDWRVWNTEAFF	TGCGCCAGCAGCCAAGATTGGCGGGTTTGGAACACTGAAGCTTTCTTT